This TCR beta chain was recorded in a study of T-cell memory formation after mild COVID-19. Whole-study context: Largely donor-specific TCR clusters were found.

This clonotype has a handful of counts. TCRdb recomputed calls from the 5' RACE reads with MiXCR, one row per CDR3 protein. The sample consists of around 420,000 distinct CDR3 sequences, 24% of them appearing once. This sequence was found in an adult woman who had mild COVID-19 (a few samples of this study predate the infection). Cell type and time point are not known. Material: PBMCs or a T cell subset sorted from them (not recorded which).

CDR3 bases: TGTGCCAGCAGCGCGAAAACGCAGGGGGCGCGCGGCTACACCTTC. This codes for CASSAKTQGARGYTF. The chain recombines TRBV7-2 with TRBJ1-2; 8 bases match TRBD1. V lost 5 bases, J lost 8 bases, and 13 bases stayed unmatched. CDR3 length: 15 residues. The V gene's germline CDR1 is SGHTA and CDR2 FQGNSA.